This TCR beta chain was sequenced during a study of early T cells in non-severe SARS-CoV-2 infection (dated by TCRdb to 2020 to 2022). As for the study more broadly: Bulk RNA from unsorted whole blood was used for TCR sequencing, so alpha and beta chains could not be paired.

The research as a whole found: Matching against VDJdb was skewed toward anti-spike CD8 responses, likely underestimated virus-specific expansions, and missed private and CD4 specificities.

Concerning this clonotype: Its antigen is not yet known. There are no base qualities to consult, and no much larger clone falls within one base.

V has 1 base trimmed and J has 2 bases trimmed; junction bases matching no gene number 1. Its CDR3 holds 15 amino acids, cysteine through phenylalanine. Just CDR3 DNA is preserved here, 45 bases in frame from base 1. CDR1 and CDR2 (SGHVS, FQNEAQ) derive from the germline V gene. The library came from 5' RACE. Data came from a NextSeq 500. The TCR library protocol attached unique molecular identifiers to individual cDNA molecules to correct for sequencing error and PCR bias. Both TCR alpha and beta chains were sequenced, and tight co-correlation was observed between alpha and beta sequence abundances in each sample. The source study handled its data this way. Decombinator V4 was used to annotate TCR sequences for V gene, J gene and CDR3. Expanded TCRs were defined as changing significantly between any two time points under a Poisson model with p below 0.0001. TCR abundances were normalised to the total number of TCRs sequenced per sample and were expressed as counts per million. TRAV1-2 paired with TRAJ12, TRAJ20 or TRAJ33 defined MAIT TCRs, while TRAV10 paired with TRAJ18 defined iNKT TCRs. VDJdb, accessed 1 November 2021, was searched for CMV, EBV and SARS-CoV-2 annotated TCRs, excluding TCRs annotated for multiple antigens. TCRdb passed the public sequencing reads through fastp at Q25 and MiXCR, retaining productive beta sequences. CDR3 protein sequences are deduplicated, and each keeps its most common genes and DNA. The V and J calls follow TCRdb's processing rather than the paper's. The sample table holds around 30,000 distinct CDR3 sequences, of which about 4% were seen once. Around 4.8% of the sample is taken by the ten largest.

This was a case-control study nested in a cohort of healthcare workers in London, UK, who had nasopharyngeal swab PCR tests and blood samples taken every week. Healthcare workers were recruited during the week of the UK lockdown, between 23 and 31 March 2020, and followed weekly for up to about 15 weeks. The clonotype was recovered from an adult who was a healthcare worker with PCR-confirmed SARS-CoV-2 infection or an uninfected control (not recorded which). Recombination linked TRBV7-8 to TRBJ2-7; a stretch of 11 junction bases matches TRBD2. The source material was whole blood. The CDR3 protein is CASSLDSGRAYEQYF. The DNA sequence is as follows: TGTGCCAGCAGCTTAGATAGCGGGAGGGCCTACGAGCAGTACTTC. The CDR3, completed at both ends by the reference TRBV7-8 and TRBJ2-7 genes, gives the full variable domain GAGVSQSPRYKVAKRGQDVALRCDPISGHVSLFWYQQALGQGPEFLTYFQNEAQLDKSGLPSDRFFAERPEGSVSTLKIQRTQQEDSAVYLCASSLDSGRAYEQYFGPGTRLTVT.